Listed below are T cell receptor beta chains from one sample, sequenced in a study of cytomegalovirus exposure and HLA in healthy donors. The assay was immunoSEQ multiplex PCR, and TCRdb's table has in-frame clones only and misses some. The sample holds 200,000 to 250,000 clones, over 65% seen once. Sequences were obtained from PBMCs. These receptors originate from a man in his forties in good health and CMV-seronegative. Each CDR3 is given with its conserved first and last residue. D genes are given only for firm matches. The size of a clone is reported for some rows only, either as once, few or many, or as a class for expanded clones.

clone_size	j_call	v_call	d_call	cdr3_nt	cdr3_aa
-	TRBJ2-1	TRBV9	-	TGTGCCAGCAGCGTAGATGGCGGTCTTTACAATGAGCAGTTCTTC	CASSVDGGLYNEQFF
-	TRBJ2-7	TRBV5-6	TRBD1	TGTGCCAGCAGCTCCATCCCGGGACAGGGCTACGAGCAGTACTTC	CASSSIPGQGYEQYF
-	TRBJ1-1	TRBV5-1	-	TGCGCCAGCAGCTTGACAGGGAAGAACACTGAAGCTTTCTTT	CASSLTGKNTEAFF
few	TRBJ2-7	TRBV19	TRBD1	TGTGCCAGTAGTAATCGAATTAGGACAGGGGAAGACGAGCAGTACTTC	CASSNRIRTGEDEQYF
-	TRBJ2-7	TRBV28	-	TGTGCCAGCAGTTTAAACGCAGGCTACTACGAGCAGTACTTC	CASSLNAGYYEQYF
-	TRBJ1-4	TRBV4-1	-	TGCGCCAGCAGCCAAGAAGGGGGGGCAGGGGAAAAACTGTTTTTT	CASSQEGGAGEKLFF
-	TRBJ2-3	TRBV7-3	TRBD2	TGTGCCAGCAGCTCCGGGACTAACTTTGGCACAGATACGCAGTATTTT	CASSSGTNFGTDTQYF
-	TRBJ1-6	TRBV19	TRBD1	TGTGCCAGTAAGACCGGGACAGGGGTATATAATTCACCCCTCCACTTT	CASKTGTGVYNSPLHF
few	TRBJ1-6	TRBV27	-	TGTGCCGCAGGGGCGGGTTCACCCCTCCACTTT	CAAGAGSPLHF
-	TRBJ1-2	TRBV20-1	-	TGCAGTGCCCCGATTAGGGGGAACTACACCTTC	CSAPIRGNYTF
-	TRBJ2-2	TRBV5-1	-	TGCGCCAGCAGACTATCGGGGCGGGGCACCGGGGAGCTGTTTTTT	CASRLSGRGTGELFF
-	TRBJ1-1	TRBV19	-	TGTGCCAGTAGTCAGGGGATGGTGGGCACTGAAGCTTTCTTT	CASSQGMVGTEAFF
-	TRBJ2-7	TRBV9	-	TGTGCCAGCAGCGTAGAGGCAGGGGAACCCTACGAGCAGTACTTC	CASSVEAGEPYEQYF
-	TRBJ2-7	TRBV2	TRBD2	TGTGCCAGCAGAGGCGGGACTAGCGGTACCTACGAGCAGTACTTC	CASRGGTSGTYEQYF
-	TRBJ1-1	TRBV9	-	TGTGCCAGCAGCGTAGGAGCATCCACTGAAGCTTTCTTT	CASSVGASTEAFF
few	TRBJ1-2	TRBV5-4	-	TGTGCCAGCAGCCATCCTACGGAGGGAACCTATGGCTACACCTTC	CASSHPTEGTYGYTF
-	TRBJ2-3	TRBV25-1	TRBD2	TGTGCCAGCAGTGAAGGGACTAGCGGCGCTGATACGCAGTATTTT	CASSEGTSGADTQYF
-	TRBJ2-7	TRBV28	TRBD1	TGTGCCAGCAGTTCGGGGGACAGGCCCACCGATCAGGTCCCATACGAGCAGTACTTC	CASSSGDRPTDQVPYEQYF
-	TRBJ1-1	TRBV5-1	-	TGCGCCAGCAGCTTGGAAGGGGGTAACACTGAAGCTTTCTTT	CASSLEGGNTEAFF
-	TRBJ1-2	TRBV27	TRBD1	TGTGCCAACAGTTTTCGTCGACAGGGGGAGATGAGAGGCTACACCTTC	CANSFRRQGEMRGYTF
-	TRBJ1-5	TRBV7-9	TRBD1	TGTGCCAGCAGCTCAATCGGACAGGTAGTCCAGCCCCAGCATTTT	CASSSIGQVVQPQHF
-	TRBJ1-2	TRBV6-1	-	TGTGCCAGCAGTTCCCCGGGGGTTTCTAACTATGGCTACACCTTC	CASSSPGVSNYGYTF
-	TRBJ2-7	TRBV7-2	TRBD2	TGTGCCAGCAGTCCAAGCGGGATCTCCTACGAGCAGTACTTC	CASSPSGISYEQYF
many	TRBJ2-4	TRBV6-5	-	TGTGCCAGCGAATCGAATGACGGACAGCTGTACTTC	CASESNDGQLYF
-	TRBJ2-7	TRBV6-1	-	TGTGCCAGCAGTGATGGGCATCCTCAGGACGAGCAGTACTTC	CASSDGHPQDEQYF
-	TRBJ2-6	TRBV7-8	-	TGTGCCAGCAGCATGGCCGGACATCTCTCTGGGGCCAACGTCCTGACTTTC	CASSMAGHLSGANVLTF
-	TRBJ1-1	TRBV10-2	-	TGCGCCAGCTATACAGGGACCACTGAAGCTTTCTTT	CASYTGTTEAFF
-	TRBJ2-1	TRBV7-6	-	TGTGCCAGCAGCTTCCTCGAGACAGCTTACAATGAGCAGTTCTTC	CASSFLETAYNEQFF
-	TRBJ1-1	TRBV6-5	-	TGTGCCAGCTATTGGACAGCGAACACTGAAGCTTTCTTT	CASYWTANTEAFF
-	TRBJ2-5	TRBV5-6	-	TGTGCCAGCAGCCTGGGGGGACAGCAAGAGACCCAGTACTTC	CASSLGGQQETQYF
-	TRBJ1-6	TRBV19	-	TGTGCCAGTAGTATAACTGCCGGGAATTCACCCCTCCACTTT	CASSITAGNSPLHF
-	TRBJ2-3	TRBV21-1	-	TGTGCCAGCAGCAGCGGGGGCCCCTCAGATACGCAGTATTTT	CASSSGGPSDTQYF
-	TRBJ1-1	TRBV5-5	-	TGTGCCAGCAGTTCGGGCGGGGGCTTGAACACTGAAGCTTTCTTT	CASSSGGGLNTEAFF
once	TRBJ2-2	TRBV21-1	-	TGTGCCAGCAGCAAAGCGTGGGACAGGGGGCCCTCGGAGCTGTTTTTT	CASSKAWDRGPSELFF
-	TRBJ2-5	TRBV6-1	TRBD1	TGTGCCAGCAGACCGGACAGGGTCCCAGAGACCCAGTACTTC	CASRPDRVPETQYF
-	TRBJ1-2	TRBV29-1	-	TGCAGCGTTGAGGTTTGGCAGGGGAGTTATGGCTACACCTTC	CSVEVWQGSYGYTF